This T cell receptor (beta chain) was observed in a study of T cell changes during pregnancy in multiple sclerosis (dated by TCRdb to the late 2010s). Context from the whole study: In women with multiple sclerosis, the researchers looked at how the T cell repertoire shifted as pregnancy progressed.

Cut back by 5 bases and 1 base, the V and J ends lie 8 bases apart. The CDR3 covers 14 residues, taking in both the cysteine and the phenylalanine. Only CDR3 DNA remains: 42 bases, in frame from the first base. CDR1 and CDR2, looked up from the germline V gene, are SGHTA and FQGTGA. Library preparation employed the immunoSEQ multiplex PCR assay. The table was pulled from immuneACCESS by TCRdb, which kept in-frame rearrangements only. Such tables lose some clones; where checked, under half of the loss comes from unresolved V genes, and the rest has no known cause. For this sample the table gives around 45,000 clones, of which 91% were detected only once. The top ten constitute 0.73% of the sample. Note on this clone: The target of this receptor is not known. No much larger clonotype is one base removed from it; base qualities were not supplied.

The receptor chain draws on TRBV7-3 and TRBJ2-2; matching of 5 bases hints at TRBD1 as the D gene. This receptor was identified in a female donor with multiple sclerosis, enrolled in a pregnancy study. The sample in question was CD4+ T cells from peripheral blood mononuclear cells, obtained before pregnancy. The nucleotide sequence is TGTGCCAGCAGCCCAGACAGGAACACCGGGGAGCTGTTTTTT. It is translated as CASSPDRNTGELFF. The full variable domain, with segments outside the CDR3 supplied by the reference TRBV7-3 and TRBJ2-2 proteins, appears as GAGVSQTPSNKVTEKGKYVELRCDPISGHTALYWYRQSLGQGPEFLIYFQGTGAADDSGLPNDRFFAVRPEGSVSTLKIQRTERGDSAVYLCASSPDRNTGELFFGEGSRLTVL.